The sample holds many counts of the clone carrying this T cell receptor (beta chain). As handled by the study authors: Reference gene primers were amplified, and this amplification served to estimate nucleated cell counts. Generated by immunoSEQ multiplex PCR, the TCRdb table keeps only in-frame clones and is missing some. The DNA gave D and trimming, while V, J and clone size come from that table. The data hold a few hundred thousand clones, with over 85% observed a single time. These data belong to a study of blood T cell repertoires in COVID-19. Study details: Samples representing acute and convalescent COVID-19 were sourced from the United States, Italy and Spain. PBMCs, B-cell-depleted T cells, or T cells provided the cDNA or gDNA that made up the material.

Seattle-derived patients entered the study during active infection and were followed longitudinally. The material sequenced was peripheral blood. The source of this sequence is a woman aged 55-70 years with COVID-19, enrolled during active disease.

CDR3 sequence reads: CASSIKIAANNEQFF. The DNA for the CDR3 is TGTGCCAGTAGTATCAAGATCGCGGCAAACAATGAGCAGTTCTTC. The chain recombines TRBV19 with TRBJ2-1; no definite D call. V lost 3 bases, J lost 5 bases, and 14 bases lay in between. The CDR3 totals 15 residues. The V gene's germline CDR1 is LNHDA and CDR2 SQIVND (reference sequence).